These 8 T cell receptor beta chains were sequenced from one sample in a study of OX40 agonist ivuxolimab in advanced cancers. Data came from immunoSEQ multiplex PCR; TCRdb stores just in-frame clones and leaves some out. This repertoire shows tens of thousands of clones, more than 90% found once; its top ten account for around 0.35%. Sequences were derived from CD4+ or CD8+ T cells sorted from blood, sampled in a trial of the OX40 agonist ivuxolimab. These receptors all come from an adult with an advanced solid tumor such as melanoma, head and neck, liver or kidney cancer.

In this sample, this clone turned up once. CDR3 protein: CASSWGGTEAFF. The CDR3 DNA follows: TGTGCCAGCAGTTGGGGGGGCACTGAAGCTTTCTTT. The chain has TRBV28 and TRBJ1-1, with a weak D call TRBD1 (5 bases). Trimming cost V 4 bases and J 4 bases, with 7 bases left between them. CDR1 is MDHEN, CDR2 SYDVKM, per germline. The CDR3 sequence is 12 residues long.

In DNA form, the CDR3 reads TGTGCCAGCAGCAAAGTGGAAGAGACCCAGTACTTC. Amino acid sequence: CASSKVEETQYF. The V call is TRBV21-1, the J call TRBJ2-5. TRBV21-1 is marked as a pseudogene. The CDR3 spans 12 residues.

The chain employs TRBV5-1 and TRBJ2-5; 10 nucleotides match TRBD2. Trimming removed 4 bases from V and 5 bases from J; junction bases left unmatched: 2. The CDR3 is 13 amino acids. The germline gives CDR1 SGHRS, CDR2 YFSETQ. The CDR3 is CASSPTSGETQYF. The DNA of the CDR3 is TGCGCCAGCAGCCCGACTAGCGGGGAGACCCAGTACTTC. The full variable domain, rest sourced from reference TRBV5-1 and TRBJ2-5, is KAGVTQTPRYLIKTRGQQVTLSCSPISGHRSVSWYQQTPGQGLQFLFEYFSETQRNKGNFPGRFSGRQFSNSRSEMNVSTLELGDSALYLCASSPTSGETQYFGPGTRLLVL.

This chain joins TRBV28 and TRBJ2-7; TRBD1 agrees at 7 bases. CDR1 and CDR2 (germline): MDHEN, SYDVKM. There are 15 residues in the CDR3. Germline trimming cut 2 bases from V and 5 bases from J; bases unmatched to any gene: 9. CDR3 sequence: CASSLNRGSVNEQYF. Written as DNA, the CDR3 is TGTGCCAGCAGTTTAAACAGGGGCTCTGTTAACGAGCAGTACTTC.

The chain couples TRBV15 to TRBJ2-1, with 7 bases that match TRBD2. From germline, CDR1 is LNHNV and CDR2 YYDKDF (reference sequence). Germline trimming cut 6 bases from V and 4 bases from J; bases unmatched to any gene: 6. The CDR3 has 14 residues. The chain's CDR3 is CATRFGGGYNEQFF. The CDR3 DNA reads TGTGCCACCAGATTTGGGGGAGGGTACAATGAGCAGTTCTTC.

The CDR3 is CASSKQGGTEAFF. CDR3 coding DNA: TGTGCCAGCAGTAAACAGGGCGGCACTGAAGCTTTCTTT. The rearrangement joins TRBV25-1 to TRBJ1-1, with TRBD1 as a possible D gene (6 bases). With 5 bases removed from V and 4 bases from J, the gap between germline ends came to 11 bases. CDR3 length: 13 residues. Germline loops: CDR1 MGHDK, CDR2 SYGVNS.

This sequence joins TRBV7-2 and TRBJ2-1; 7 nucleotides line up with TRBD2. Germline V gene lookup returns CDR1 SGHTA and CDR2 FQGNSA. After removal of 1 base from V and 7 bases from J, the junction contained 10 bases not matched to a gene. The CDR3 spans 16 residues. CDR3: CASSLGGGFLGNEQFF. CDR3 in DNA: TGTGCCAGCAGCTTAGGGGGGGGATTCCTTGGGAATGAGCAGTTCTTC. Combining the CDR3 with reference TRBV7-2 and TRBJ2-1 gives the whole variable domain GAGVSQSPSNKVTEKGKDVELRCDPISGHTALYWYRQSLGQGLEFLIYFQGNSAPDKSGLPSDRFSAERTGGSVSTLTIQRTQQEDSAVYLCASSLGGGFLGNEQFFGPGTRLTVL.

J is TRBJ1-3 and V is TRBV5-6; D not certain. The ends were cut back, 0 bases at V and 0 bases at J, with 10 bases in the middle. The germline CDR1 and CDR2 sequences are SGHDT and YYEEEE. This CDR3 is 16 amino acids long. Here the CDR3 reads CASSLGGDFSGNTIYF. CDR3 bases: TGTGCCAGCAGCTTGGGGGGAGATTTCTCTGGAAACACCATATATTTT.